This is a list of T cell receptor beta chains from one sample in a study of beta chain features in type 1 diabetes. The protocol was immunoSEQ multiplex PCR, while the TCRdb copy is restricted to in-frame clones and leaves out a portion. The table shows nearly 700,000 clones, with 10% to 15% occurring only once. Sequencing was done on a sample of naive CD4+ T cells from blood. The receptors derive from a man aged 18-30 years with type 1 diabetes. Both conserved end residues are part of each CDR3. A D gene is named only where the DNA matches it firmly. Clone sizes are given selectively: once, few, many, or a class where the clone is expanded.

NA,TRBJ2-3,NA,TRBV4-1,TGCGCCAGCAGCCAAGAAGCCGGGAAGCCTCATACGCAGTATTTT,CASSQEAGKPHTQYF
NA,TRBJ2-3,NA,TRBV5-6,TGTGCCAGCAGCTTGGGATCGGGGGCCGGAGATACGCAGTATTTT,CASSLGSGAGDTQYF
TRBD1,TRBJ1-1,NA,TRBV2,TGTGCCAGCATGTTCGACACAGGGGTGCCTGAAGCTTTCTTT,CASMFDTGVPEAFF
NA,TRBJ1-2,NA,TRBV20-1,TGCAGTGCTCAGGGGAGAGATGGCTACACCTTC,CSAQGRDGYTF
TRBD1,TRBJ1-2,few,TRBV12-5,TGTGCTAGTGGTTTGGTCCCGGGACAGGGCTACACCTTC,CASGLVPGQGYTF
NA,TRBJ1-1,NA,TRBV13,TGTGCCAGCAGTCAAAACACTGAAGCTTTCTTT,CASSQNTEAFF
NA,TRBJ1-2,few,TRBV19,TGTGCCAGCCGTGGGGACTATGGCTACACCTTC,CASRGDYGYTF
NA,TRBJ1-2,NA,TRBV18,TGTGCCAGCTCACCAGACCAAAAGGGGAATCGTGGCTACACCTTC,CASSPDQKGNRGYTF
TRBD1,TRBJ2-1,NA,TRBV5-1,TGCGCCAGCAGCTTAGGACAGGGACCCTACAATGAGCAGTTCTTC,CASSLGQGPYNEQFF
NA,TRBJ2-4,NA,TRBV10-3,TGTGCCATCAGTGTGAAGGAGGGGGCTCAAAACATTCAGTACTTC,CAISVKEGAQNIQYF